The 14 T cell receptor beta chains in this list originate from one sample, sequenced in a study of OX40 agonist ivuxolimab in advanced cancers. TCRdb's table, derived via immunoSEQ multiplex PCR, lists solely in-frame clones and lacks some. The sample lists about 32,000 clones, 81% occurring once. The material was CD4+ or CD8+ T cells sorted from blood, obtained in a trial of the OX40 agonist ivuxolimab. The source of these receptors is an adult with an advanced solid tumor such as melanoma, head and neck, liver or kidney cancer.

The chain employs TRBV6-5 and TRBJ1-2; TRBD1 matches at 9 bases. Per germline, CDR1 MNHEY and CDR2 SVGAGI. Trimming removed 6 bases from V and 4 bases from J; junction bases left unmatched: 9. The CDR3 has 15 residues. Here the CDR3 DNA reads TGTGCCAGCAGACCAGACAGGGGGTATTCCTATGGCTACACCTTC. Its protein product is CASRPDRGYSYGYTF.

The chain employs TRBV30 and TRBJ1-4, with TRBD1 matching 9 bases. The CDR3 is 15 residues long. From germline, CDR1 is GTSNPN and CDR2 SVGIG (reference sequence). Losses at the gene ends were 2 bases for V and 7 bases for J; bases not matched to a gene: 8. CDR3 loop: CAWSWGGTGFEKLFF. CDR3 nucleotides: TGTGCCTGGAGTTGGGGGGGGACAGGGTTTGAAAAACTGTTTTTT.

The chain is built from TRBV28 and TRBJ1-5; TRBD1 aligns across 10 bases. This CDR3 contains 17 residues. Per the germline V gene, CDR1 is MDHEN and CDR2 is SYDVKM. Trimming at V came to 1 base and at J to 3 bases, leaving 6 bases not matched to a gene. CDR3 amino acids: CASSLYGTGVYNQPQHF. In nucleotides, the CDR3 is TGTGCCAGCAGTTTATATGGGACAGGGGTATACAATCAGCCCCAGCATTTT. The variable domain in full, completed from reference TRBV28 and TRBJ1-5, reads DVKVTQSSRYLVKRTGEKVFLECVQDMDHENMFWYRQDPGLGLRLIYFSYDVKMKEKGDIPEGYSVSREKKERFSLILESASTNQTSMYLCASSLYGTGVYNQPQHFGDGTRLSIL.

Only a few counts were recorded for this clone. This chain uses TRBV30 with TRBJ1-1, with D tentatively TRBD1 (5 bases). The CDR3 loop spans 16 amino acids. From germline, CDR1 is GTSNPN and CDR2 SVGIG (reference sequence). V dropped 5 bases and J dropped 3 bases, with 22 bases sitting between them. The DNA for the CDR3 is TGTGCCTGGTTCAACAGGTTCCCGCGCCGGTACACTGAAGCTTTCTTT. Translated: CAWFNRFPRRYTEAFF.

The CDR3 DNA follows: TGTGCCAGCAGCTTAATGTATCGAGGGGAGACCCAGTACTTC. It translates to CASSLMYRGETQYF. The chain links TRBV7-2 to TRBJ2-5; weak D call: TRBD2 (5 bases). Germline V gene data show CDR1 as SGHTA and CDR2 as FQGNSA. This CDR3 region has 14 residues. V lost 2 bases to trimming and J lost 5 bases, with 12 bases between them.

This clone was seen a few times. The gene calls are TRBV28 and TRBJ1-1; 7 bases are a match to TRBD1. Unmatched junction bases numbered 8, after V lost 10 bases and J lost 9 bases. The germline V gene encodes CDR1 MDHEN and CDR2 SYDVKM. The CDR3 totals 11 residues. The CDR3 sequence is CATWGQFQAFF. CDR3 nucleotides: TGTGCCACCTGGGGACAGTTTCAAGCTTTCTTT.

By proportion, this clone is medium-sized (0.01 to 0.1%). Here the CDR3 DNA reads TGCGCCAGCAGCTTCCTAATATCAGGGCAGGAGCAGTTCTTC. The encoded protein is CASSFLISGQEQFF. The rearrangement uses TRBV5-1 and TRBJ2-1; perhaps TRBD1 as D (5 bases). The germline CDR1 and CDR2 sequences are SGHRS and YFSETQ. The CDR3 totals 14 residues. The V and J ends lost 2 bases and 10 bases respectively, with 16 bases between them.

This chain joins TRBV5-1 and TRBJ2-7; 7 bases match TRBD1. The CDR3 consists of 14 residues. V was clipped by 2 bases and J by 2 bases; unmatched bases: 4. Germline lookup yields CDR1 SGHRS and CDR2 YFSETQ. CDR3 amino acids: CASSFDGQAYEQYF. The CDR3, as DNA: TGCGCCAGCAGCTTTGACGGACAGGCCTACGAGCAGTACTTC.

The chain recombines TRBV5-8 with TRBJ1-1; D is uncertain. Germline-derived CDR1 and CDR2 are SGHTS and YDEGEE. V was clipped by 0 bases and J by 0 bases, with 12 bases between them. CDR3 size: 16 residues. CDR3 DNA: TGTGCCAGCAGCTTGGATACGGGGTTTATGAACACTGAAGCTTTCTTT. Protein sequence: CASSLDTGFMNTEAFF.

This chain's CDR3 is CASSLSGAETQYF. CDR3 nucleotide sequence: TGTGCCAGCAGCTTGAGCGGAGCCGAGACCCAGTACTTC. This sequence joins TRBV5-4 and TRBJ2-5; D is perhaps TRBD2 (5 bases). The length of the CDR3 is 13 residues. V dropped 1 base and J dropped 5 bases, with 9 bases sitting between them. The germline V gene has CDR1 SGHNT and CDR2 YYREEE (reference sequence).

This clone was counted between two and nine times. The chain uses TRBV5-1 and TRBJ1-2, with D tentatively TRBD1 (5 bases). Trimming shortened V by 4 bases and J by 6 bases, and 19 bases separated the two germline ends. The CDR3 covers 15 residues. Germline lookup yields CDR1 SGHRS and CDR2 YFSETQ. Here the CDR3 DNA reads TGCGCCAGCAGCCTCGGGGGGGATATGGTAGATGGCTACACCTTC. Translated: CASSLGGDMVDGYTF.

The gene calls are TRBV28 and TRBJ1-5, with 9 bases identical to TRBD1. Germline CDR1 and CDR2: MDHEN and SYDVKM. J lost 4 bases, V lost 5 bases, and 12 bases had no gene match. This CDR3 is built from 17 residues. The CDR3 DNA sequence: TGTGCCAGCAGTCACTCCGGGACAGGGTCGACTAATCAGCCCCAGCATTTT. This codes for CASSHSGTGSTNQPQHF.

This clone was counted a few times. V gene TRBV4-2 combines with J gene TRBJ2-1, with D hard to call. This CDR3 has 16 residues. In germline, CDR1 is LGHNA, CDR2 YNFKEQ. Trimming cost V 4 bases and J 6 bases, with 19 bases left between them. The CDR3 protein is CASSRSVGASLNEQFF. The CDR3 DNA follows: TGTGCCAGCAGCCGAAGCGTCGGTGCTTCCCTCAATGAGCAGTTCTTC.

The V call is TRBV27, the J call TRBJ2-3; D gene unclear. Germline V CDR1 and CDR2: MNHEY, SMNVEV (reference sequence). This CDR3 has 14 residues. Trimming took 0 bases from V and 0 from J, leaving 4 bases between them. CDR3 region: CASSLSSSTDTQYF. Here the CDR3 DNA reads TGTGCCAGCAGTTTATCTTCTAGCACAGATACGCAGTATTTT.